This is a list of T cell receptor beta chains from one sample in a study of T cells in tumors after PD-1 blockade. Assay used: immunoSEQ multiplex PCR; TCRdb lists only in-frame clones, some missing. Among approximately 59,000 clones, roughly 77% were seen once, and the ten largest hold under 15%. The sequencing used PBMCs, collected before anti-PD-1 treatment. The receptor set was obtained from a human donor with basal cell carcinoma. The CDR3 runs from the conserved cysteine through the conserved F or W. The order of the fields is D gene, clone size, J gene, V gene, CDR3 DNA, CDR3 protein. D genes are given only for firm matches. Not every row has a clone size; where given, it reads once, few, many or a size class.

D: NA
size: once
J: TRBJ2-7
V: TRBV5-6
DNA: TGTGCCAGCAGCTTGCTGGAGGGGGTACCGCTCGAGCAGTACTTC
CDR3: CASSLLEGVPLEQYF

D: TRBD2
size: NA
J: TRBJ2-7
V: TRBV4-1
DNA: TGCGCCAGCAGCCAAGATTGGGGCGGGGGGAACTCCTACGAGCAGTACTTC
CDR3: CASSQDWGGGNSYEQYF

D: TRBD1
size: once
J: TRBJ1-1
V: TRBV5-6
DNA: TGTGCCAGCAGCATGGACAGGGGGAACACTGAAGCTTTCTTT
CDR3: CASSMDRGNTEAFF

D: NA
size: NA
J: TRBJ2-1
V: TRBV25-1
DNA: TGTGCCAGCAGGAAACAGGGCACCTACAATGAGCAGTTCTTC
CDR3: CASRKQGTYNEQFF

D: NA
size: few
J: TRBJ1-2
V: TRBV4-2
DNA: TGTGCCAGCAGCCAAGATCAGTCCTGGCCTGGCTACACCTTC
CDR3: CASSQDQSWPGYTF

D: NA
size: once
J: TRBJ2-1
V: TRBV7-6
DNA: TGTGCCAGCAGCCTTAGTTTTAGCCCGAATATTGAGCAGTTCTTC
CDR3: CASSLSFSPNIEQFF

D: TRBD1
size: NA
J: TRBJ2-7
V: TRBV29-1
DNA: TGCAGCGTTGAGTTGCAGGGGGCAATACACGAGCAGTACTTC
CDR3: CSVELQGAIHEQYF

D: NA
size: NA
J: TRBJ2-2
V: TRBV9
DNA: TGTGCCAGCAGCGTAGCTACCCCCGGGGACACCGGGGAGCTGTTTTTT
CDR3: CASSVATPGDTGELFF

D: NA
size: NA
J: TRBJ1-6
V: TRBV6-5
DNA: TGTGCCAGCAGTTACGCGGTGTATAATTCACCCCTCCACTTT
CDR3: CASSYAVYNSPLHF

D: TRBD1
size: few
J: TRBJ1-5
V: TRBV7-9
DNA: TGTGCCAGCAGCTATGGGACAGCAAATCAGCCCCAGCATTTT
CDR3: CASSYGTANQPQHF

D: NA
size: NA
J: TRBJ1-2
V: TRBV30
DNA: TGTGCCTGCAATCCGGGTGGCTACACCTTC
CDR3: CACNPGGYTF

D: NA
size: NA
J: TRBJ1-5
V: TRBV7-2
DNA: TGTGCCAGCAGCCCGGGCAGCAGCAATCAGCCCCAGCATTTT
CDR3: CASSPGSSNQPQHF

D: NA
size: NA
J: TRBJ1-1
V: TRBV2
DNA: TGTGCCAGCAGTGGAGAGGGCCAAGCTTTCTTT
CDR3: CASSGEGQAFF

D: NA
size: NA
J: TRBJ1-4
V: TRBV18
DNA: TGTGCCAGCTCACCCCGAAGAGGAACTAATGAAAAACTGTTTTTT
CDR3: CASSPRRGTNEKLFF

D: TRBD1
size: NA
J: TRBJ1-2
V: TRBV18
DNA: TGTGCCAGCTCAGCGACAGGGGGAGATGGCTACACCTTC
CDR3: CASSATGGDGYTF